These 14 T cell receptor beta chains were sequenced from one sample in a study of blood T cells in healthy people across ages. Primers used in a second PCR of about 6 to 12 cycles were a sample-barcoded 5' primer and a J-beta primer mix. TCRdb redid the calling of the 5' RACE reads with MiXCR, one entry per CDR3 protein. The data contain about 780,000 distinct CDR3 sequences, more than 35% of them singletons. The sequenced material came from blood. The receptor source for this set is a man aged 80 or over in good health.

This clonotype was seen only a few times. The CDR3 bases are TGCGCCAGCAGCAACCTAGCGGGAGGGATCTACGAGCAGTACTTC. Translating it yields CASSNLAGGIYEQYF. The rearrangement joins TRBV4-1 to TRBJ2-7; TRBD2 matches at 12 bases. Germline assignment: CDR1 MGHRA and CDR2 YSYEKL. V trimming: 5 bases; J trimming: 3 bases; junction bases outside the gene matches: 5. The CDR3 has 15 residues.

V usage is TRBV9 and J usage is TRBJ2-1; tentatively, D is TRBD1 or TRBD2 (6 bases each). This CDR3 comprises 15 residues. CDR1 and CDR2 from the germline V gene are SGDLS and YYNGEE. The V end was cut by 4 bases, the J end by 6 bases, with 17 bases between. CDR3 sequence (DNA): TGTGCCAGCAGCCCACAGGGAGGTTTGGGCAATGAGCAGTTCTTC. Its protein is CASSPQGGLGNEQFF.

The chain combines TRBV20-1 with TRBJ2-1, with 7 bases lining up with TRBD2. Germline-derived CDR1 and CDR2 are DFQATT and SNEGSKA (reference sequence). With 7 bases clipped from V and 5 bases from J, the junction kept 17 bases outside the gene matches. The CDR3 has 16 residues. In DNA, the CDR3 is TGCAGTGTGGCTAGGTTCCCTAGCGGTAGTCACAATGAGCAGTTCTTC. The encoded protein is CSVARFPSGSHNEQFF.

The chain is built from TRBV21-1 and TRBJ1-2. TRBV21-1 is assigned pseudogene status. The CDR3 is 13 residues long. The CDR3 sequence is CASLGAPNYGYTF. Written as DNA, the CDR3 is TGTGCCAGCTTAGGAGCTCCGAACTATGGCTACACCTTC.

On this clonotype: With a much larger clone just one base away, this may be a read error. The chain combines TRBV27 with TRBJ2-5, with 7 bases matching TRBD2. Germline V gene lookup returns CDR1 MNHEY and CDR2 SMNVEV (reference sequence). The CDR3 totals 18 residues. DNA of the CDR3: TGTGCCAACAGTTTATTCAGCCTAGCGGCCGCCACCCAAGAGACCCAGTACTTC. Protein sequence: CANSLFSLAAATQETQYF.

As regards this clonotype: One end of the junction does not line up with germline, which may come from a read error. V is TRBV30 and J is TRBJ1-2; TRBD1 agrees at 8 bases. The CDR3 is 10 amino acids. Germline V gives CDR1 GTSNPN, CDR2 SVGIG (reference sequence). The CDR3 region has the DNA TGTGCCTTTGACAGGGGCGGCTACATCTTC. This codes for CAFDRGGYIF.

The sample holds a few counts of this clonotype. The genes are TRBV5-5 and TRBJ2-7; the D gene is possibly TRBD2 (6 bases). Germline values: CDR1 SGHKS, CDR2 YYEKEE (reference sequence). This CDR3 comprises 14 residues. Trimming cost V 2 bases and J 5 bases, with 14 bases left between them. The CDR3 region has the DNA TGTGCCAGCAGCTTCGGGACTGCTTCCGACGAGCAGTACTTC. Its protein is CASSFGTASDEQYF.

The V and J genes are TRBV7-2 and TRBJ1-6; no firm D call. CDR1 and CDR2 (germline): SGHTA, FQGNSA. The V and J ends lost 7 bases and 6 bases respectively, with 19 bases between them. This CDR3 has 16 residues. The CDR3 DNA sequence: TGTGCCAGCACCGAGGGCAGGATGACGATTAATTCACCCCTCCACTTT. Translated: CASTEGRMTINSPLHF.

This clonotype is medium-sized (0.01 to 0.1%). Since a much larger clone is just one base distant, this may be a read error. The chain employs TRBV29-1 and TRBJ1-2, with D unresolved. CDR3 length: 14 amino acids. CDR1 is SQVTM and CDR2 is ANQGSEA in the germline V gene. V shed 5 bases and J shed 4 bases, with 17 bases lying between them. The CDR3 DNA sequence: TGCAGCGTTCATTCTGGCGGGGAGACCTATGGCTACACCTTC. Its translation: CSVHSGGETYGYTF.

This clonotype was picked up a small number of times. The rearrangement uses TRBV20-1 and TRBJ2-5; 12 bases are a match to TRBD2. The junction had 4 bases not matched to a gene; V was cut back by 0 bases and J by 5 bases. Germline V gene data show CDR1 as DFQATT and CDR2 as SNEGSKA (reference sequence). The CDR3 contains 15 residues. This chain's CDR3 is CSARESSGRGETQYF. CDR3 nucleotide sequence: TGCAGTGCTAGAGAATCTAGCGGGAGGGGGGAGACCCAGTACTTC.

The J gene is TRBJ2-3, the V gene TRBV20-1; D unresolved. Looked up from germline, CDR1 is DFQATT and CDR2 is SNEGSKA (reference sequence). CDR3 size: 10 residues. V was cut by 4 bases and J by 6 bases, with 5 bases left in between. CDR3 region: CSAKGDTQYF. Here the CDR3 DNA reads TGCAGTGCTAAGGGTGATACGCAGTATTTT.

The chain uses TRBV20-1 and TRBJ2-2, with 10 bases identical to TRBD1. J was trimmed by 4 bases and V by 0 bases; bases with no gene match: 14. This CDR3 contains 19 residues. Germline loops: CDR1 DFQATT, CDR2 SNEGSKA (reference sequence). CDR3 coding DNA: TGCAGTGCTAGAGATTGGCGGACAGGGGGAATTAGGGGCACCGGGGAGCTGTTTTTT. This translates into CSARDWRTGGIRGTGELFF.

This clonotype was seen repeatedly, ten times or more. The gene calls are TRBV5-1 and TRBJ2-7, with D perhaps TRBD1 (5 bases). CDR3 length: 14 amino acids. Germline-derived CDR1 and CDR2 are SGHRS and YFSETQ. Deletions cut 1 base from V and 6 bases from J, with 14 bases between. In DNA, the CDR3 is TGCGCCAGCAGCTTGACCCAGGGATCCCGCGAGCAGTACTTC. This gives the protein CASSLTQGSREQYF.

The chain couples TRBV20-1 to TRBJ2-2; D is perhaps TRBD1 (5 bases). The V end was cut by 3 bases, the J end by 6 bases, with 11 bases between. This CDR3 is 13 amino acids long. Germline V gene data show CDR1 as DFQATT and CDR2 as SNEGSKA (reference sequence). DNA for the CDR3: TGCAGTGCTAGTAACAGGTCTGCCGGGGAGCTGTTTTTT. Protein product: CSASNRSAGELFF.